One sample yielded the 22 T cell receptor beta chains listed below, sequenced in a study of OX40 agonist ivuxolimab in advanced cancers. This table comes from immunoSEQ multiplex PCR, and its TCRdb copy is limited to in-frame clones, with some not included. There are 52,000 or so clones in the sample; roughly 90% occur only once, and about 1.5% lies in the top ten. The source was CD4+ or CD8+ T cells sorted from blood, collected in a trial of the OX40 agonist ivuxolimab. Receptors originate from an adult with an advanced solid tumor such as melanoma, head and neck, liver or kidney cancer.

The chain combines TRBV9 with TRBJ2-2; 10 bases are a match to TRBD1. V shed 0 bases, J shed 5 bases, and the junction held 4 bases outside the gene matches. Germline CDR1 SGDLS, CDR2 YYNGEE. The CDR3 runs 16 residues. CDR3 residues: CASSVEGTGETGELFF. The DNA of the CDR3 is TGTGCCAGCAGCGTAGAAGGGACAGGGGAAACCGGGGAGCTGTTTTTT.

The rearrangement uses TRBV19 and TRBJ2-7, with 10 nucleotides matching TRBD1. CDR3 length: 15 amino acids. CDR1 LNHDA and CDR2 SQIVND come from the germline V gene (reference sequence). Trimming removed 3 bases from V and 5 bases from J; junction bases left unmatched: 7. The CDR3 reads CASSITGTGVDEQYF. The CDR3 DNA reads as TGTGCCAGTAGTATTACCGGGACAGGGGTCGACGAGCAGTACTTC.

The J gene is TRBJ2-2, the V gene TRBV14, with 7 bases fitting TRBD1. V shed 2 bases, J shed 4 bases, and the junction held 7 bases outside the gene matches. The CDR3 is made up of 16 amino acids. From germline, CDR1 is SGHDN and CDR2 FVKESK. The CDR3 nucleotides are TGTGCCAGCAGCCAAAAGAGGGGGCTTGTCACCGGGGAGCTGTTTTTT. Amino acid sequence: CASSQKRGLVTGELFF.

The chain is built from TRBV5-1 and TRBJ2-5; 7 nucleotides match TRBD2. V trimming: 4 bases; J trimming: 3 bases; junction bases outside the gene matches: 3. There are 13 residues in the CDR3. Germline-derived CDR1 and CDR2 are SGHRS and YFSETQ. The CDR3 DNA follows: TGCGCCAGCAGCGGGACTACCAAAGAGACCCAGTACTTC. Translating it yields CASSGTTKETQYF.

The chain joins TRBV14 to TRBJ1-1; TRBD1 might be the D (5 bases). The V gene lost 0 bases and the J gene lost 1 base, with 15 bases spanning the gap. The CDR3 contains 17 residues. Germline CDR1 SGHDN, CDR2 FVKESK. Written as DNA, the CDR3 is TGTGCCAGCAGCCAAGAGGGGCAGGGCTTAGGGAACACTGAAGCTTTCTTT. Translation gives CASSQEGQGLGNTEAFF.

The chain is built from TRBV7-3 and TRBJ2-1, with a weak D call TRBD2 (5 bases). Germline V gives CDR1 SGHTA, CDR2 FQGTGA. This CDR3 contains 14 residues. Deletions cut 0 bases from V and 9 bases from J, with 12 bases between. DNA of the CDR3: TGTGCCAGCAGCTTAACAAGAGACGAGGGTGAGCAGTTCTTC. Protein sequence: CASSLTRDEGEQFF. The full variable domain, with the rest looked up from reference TRBV7-3 and TRBJ2-1, is GAGVSQTPSNKVTEKGKYVELRCDPISGHTALYWYRQSLGQGPEFLIYFQGTGAADDSGLPNDRFFAVRPEGSVSTLKIQRTERGDSAVYLCASSLTRDEGEQFFGPGTRLTVL.

The chain carries TRBV2 and TRBJ2-1; 14 nucleotides line up with TRBD2. The CDR3 has 16 amino acids. The germline CDR1 and CDR2 sequences are SNHLY and FYNNEI. V lost 4 bases to trimming and J lost 7 bases; unmatched junction nucleotides: 6. As DNA, the CDR3 is TGTGCCAGCAGTGGGACTAGCGGGGGGAATAGGAATGAGCAGTTCTTC. Its translation: CASSGTSGGNRNEQFF.

The V and J genes are TRBV30 and TRBJ2-1; the D gene is possibly TRBD2 (5 bases). Germline V gene data show CDR1 as GTSNPN and CDR2 as SVGIG (reference sequence). The CDR3 sequence is 14 residues long. Trimming took 0 bases from V and 7 from J, leaving 13 bases between them. The CDR3: CAWSVDGVRNEQFF. The CDR3 DNA reads TGTGCCTGGAGTGTAGACGGGGTGAGGAATGAGCAGTTCTTC.

This clone was detected only a few times. The J gene is TRBJ1-5, the V gene TRBV30, with D perhaps matching TRBD1 (5 bases). Trimming left V 2 bases short and J 7 bases short, with 12 bases between. The CDR3 extends over 13 amino acids. The V gene's germline CDR1 is GTSNPN and CDR2 SVGIG (reference sequence). The chain's CDR3 is CAWSSGSLQPQHF. The CDR3, as DNA: TGTGCCTGGAGTTCAGGGTCTTTGCAGCCCCAGCATTTT.

A few counts support this clone. The chain employs TRBV10-1 and TRBJ1-2, with a tentative D call TRBD1 (5 bases). V gave up 3 bases and J gave up 7 bases, with 12 bases separating them. The CDR3 is 13 residues long. CDR1 and CDR2 from the germline V gene are WNHNN and SYGVQD (reference sequence). CDR3 bases: TGCGCCAGCAGTGAATCGAGGGACCGTGGCTACACCTTC. Amino acid sequence: CASSESRDRGYTF.

As for this clone: The junction shows a germline mismatch at one end, possibly a read error. This sequence joins TRBV11-2 and TRBJ1-4; D not certain. Per the germline V gene, CDR1 is SGHAT and CDR2 is FQNNGV. The CDR3 is 12 amino acids. This CDR3 is CASSSSKDRAIF. The CDR3 nucleotides read TGTGCCAGCAGCTCTTCCAAGGACCGAGCGATTTTT.

V and J are TRBV7-2 and TRBJ1-6; tentatively, D is TRBD1 (6 bases). CDR1 is SGHTA and CDR2 is FQGNSA in the germline V gene. The CDR3 consists of 15 residues. V was trimmed by 3 bases and J by 10 bases, leaving 16 bases between them. The CDR3 loop is CASSFAGAGKSPLHF. For the CDR3, the DNA is TGTGCCAGCAGCTTTGCGGGGGCAGGGAAGTCACCCCTCCACTTT.

With respect to this clone: The germline gene is not matched at one end of the junction; a read error may be the cause. V is TRBV2 and J is TRBJ1-3; perhaps TRBD1 as D (6 bases). This CDR3 comprises 13 residues. From germline, CDR1 is SNHLY and CDR2 FYNNEI. This CDR3 is CTSAPTGGNTIYF. The CDR3 bases are TGTACCAGCGCCCCGACAGGAGGAAACACCATATATTTT.

The CDR3 nucleotides read TGTGCCAGCAGCGCCCAAGACAGACCCTCCTACGAGCAGTACTTC. Protein: CASSAQDRPSYEQYF. This chain joins TRBV9 and TRBJ2-7; tentative D call: TRBD1 (5 bases). The CDR3 covers 15 residues. Germline-derived CDR1 and CDR2 are SGDLS and YYNGEE. The germline V and J ends were trimmed by 3 bases and 0 bases, with 13 bases remaining between them. The full variable domain, in which reference TRBV9 and TRBJ2-7 provide the parts outside the CDR3, is DSGVTQTPKHLITATGQRVTLRCSPRSGDLSVYWYQQSLDQGLQFLIQYYNGEERAKGNILERFSAQQFPDLHSELNLSSLELGDSALYFCASSAQDRPSYEQYFGPGTRLTVT.

Notes on this clone: This CDR3 is also generated by other DNA sequences in the sample. This rearrangement joins TRBV18 to TRBJ2-7; D remains unclear. V was pared by 3 bases and J by 0 bases, with 3 bases between. The V gene's germline CDR1 is KGHSH and CDR2 LQKENI. This CDR3 has 12 residues. CDR3 sequence: CASSPSSYEQYF. DNA of the CDR3: TGTGCCAGCTCACCTTCCTCCTACGAGCAGTACTTC. Full variable domain (outside the CDR3, taken from reference TRBV18 and TRBJ2-7): NAGVMQNPRHLVRRRGQEARLRCSPMKGHSHVYWYRQLPEEGLKFMVYLQKENIIDESGMPKERFSAEFPKEGPSILRIQQVVRGDSAAYFCASSPSSYEQYFGPGTRLTVT.

The genes are TRBV19 and TRBJ2-5, with D maybe TRBD1 (7 bases). V dropped 3 bases and J dropped 5 bases, with 13 bases sitting between them. The CDR3 covers 14 residues. The V gene's germline CDR1 is LNHDA and CDR2 SQIVND (reference sequence). CDR3 DNA: TGTGCCAGTAGTATCCAACAGGGGAGGGAGACCCAGTACTTC. Its translation is CASSIQQGRETQYF.

The V and J genes are TRBV12-5 and TRBJ1-5; D may be TRBD1 (5 bases). Germline V gives CDR1 LGHNT, CDR2 FRNRAP. This CDR3 has 16 residues. Deletions cut 1 base from V and 0 bases from J, with 10 bases between. The CDR3 region is CASGLGDSYSNQPQHF. In DNA, the CDR3 is TGTGCTAGTGGTTTGGGAGACAGTTATAGCAATCAGCCCCAGCATTTT.

The V and J genes are TRBV27 and TRBJ1-1; D possibly corresponds to TRBD1 (6 bases). Germline loops: CDR1 MNHEY, CDR2 SMNVEV (reference sequence). This CDR3 spans 15 amino acids. With 7 bases removed from V and 4 bases from J, the gap between germline ends came to 19 bases. The CDR3 protein is CASTAFRGRTTEAFF. CDR3 coding DNA: TGTGCCAGCACAGCGTTCCGGGGGCGTACCACTGAAGCTTTCTTT.

The chain links TRBV6-1 to TRBJ2-7; TRBD2 agrees at 8 bases. The germline V gene encodes CDR1 MNHNS and CDR2 SASEGT. Trimming at V came to 2 bases and at J to 3 bases, leaving 6 bases not matched to a gene. This CDR3 has 15 amino acids. The CDR3 here is CASSEMGSGGYEQYF. CDR3 DNA sequence: TGTGCCAGCAGTGAAATGGGAAGCGGGGGCTACGAGCAGTACTTC.

The rearrangement joins TRBV9 to TRBJ2-3; 9 positions agree with TRBD2. Germline lookup yields CDR1 SGDLS and CDR2 YYNGEE. The CDR3 sequence is 15 residues long. J was trimmed by 4 bases and V by 3 bases; bases with no gene match: 6. CDR3 DNA: TGTGCCAGCAGCGGACCGGGACTAGCAGCAGATACGCAGTATTTT. Protein: CASSGPGLAADTQYF.

This rearrangement joins TRBV7-6 to TRBJ1-1; D is ambiguous. This CDR3 is built from 13 residues. Deletions cut 2 bases from V and 0 bases from J, with 4 bases between. Germline V lookup: CDR1 SGHVS, CDR2 FNYEAQ. The CDR3, as DNA: TGTGCCAGCAGCTTAACGGTGAACACTGAAGCTTTCTTT. This encodes CASSLTVNTEAFF.

The chain links TRBV19 to TRBJ2-7; the match to TRBD1 covers 9 bases. The J segment lost 6 bases and the V segment lost 5 bases, leaving 8 bases of the junction unmatched. The germline V gene has CDR1 LNHDA and CDR2 SQIVND (reference sequence). This CDR3 has 14 residues. The CDR3 DNA reads as TGTGCCAGTAGTTTTCGGACAGGGGCTGGCGAGCAGTACTTC. Its translation is CASSFRTGAGEQYF.